A selection of T cell receptor beta chains follows, all from one sample in a study of Ad26.COV2.S vaccination and SARS-CoV-2 variants. Repertoires were generated with immunoSEQ multiplex PCR, while TCRdb's copy carries only in-frame clones and drops some. This repertoire shows around 380,000 clones, about 88% found once; its top ten account for roughly 3%. Sequencing used peripheral blood, obtained in a trial of Ad26.COV2.S vaccine versus placebo. These receptors all come from a person aged 18 to 59 who received the Ad26.COV2.S COVID-19 vaccine or a placebo. Both conserved end residues are part of each CDR3. A D gene is named only where the DNA matches it firmly. Clone size, where shown, is once, few, many, or a class for clones that have expanded.

TRBV19,NA,NA,TRBJ1-5,CASSWDTSNQPQHF,TGTGCCAGTAGTTGGGACACCAGCAATCAGCCCCAGCATTTT
TRBV11-2,NA,once,TRBJ2-5,CASSLDGDGETQYF,TGTGCCAGCAGCTTAGATGGGGATGGGGAGACCCAGTACTTC
TRBV19,NA,NA,TRBJ1-1,CASSIGVGSEAFF,TGTGCCAGTAGTATAGGCGTGGGTTCTGAAGCTTTCTTT
TRBV19,TRBD1,once,TRBJ1-1,CASSTQGARVF,TGTGCCAGTAGTACGCAGGGGGCGCGGGTCTTT
TRBV18,TRBD1,NA,TRBJ1-1,CASSPPDRGTPEAFF,TGTGCCAGCTCACCACCGGACAGGGGAACCCCTGAAGCTTTCTTT
TRBV6-5,NA,NA,TRBJ1-2,CASSLLDRFHGYTF,TGTGCCAGCAGTCTCCTCGACAGGTTCCATGGCTACACCTTC
TRBV5-1,TRBD2,NA,TRBJ2-5,CASSLSGGSRETQYF,TGCGCCAGCAGCTTGAGCGGGGGATCTAGGGAGACCCAGTACTTC
TRBV5-1,NA,NA,TRBJ2-6,CASSPTGSGANVLTF,TGCGCCAGCAGCCCGACGGGTTCTGGGGCCAACGTCCTGACTTTC
TRBV7-9,NA,NA,TRBJ2-2,CASSYEGAGELFF,TGTGCCAGCAGCTATGAGGGTGCCGGGGAGCTGTTTTTT
TRBV5-1,NA,NA,TRBJ2-3,CASSSLEEGTDTQYF,TGCGCCAGCAGCTCCCTTGAGGAGGGCACAGATACGCAGTATTTT
TRBV5-4,NA,NA,TRBJ2-7,CASSSKDGEQYF,TGTGCCAGCAGCTCTAAGGACGGCGAGCAGTACTTC
TRBV9,NA,NA,TRBJ2-7,CASSPGGPPIYEQYF,TGTGCCAGCAGCCCCGGGGGACCGCCCATCTACGAGCAGTACTTC
TRBV15,NA,NA,TRBJ1-5,CATSSSNQPQHF,TGTGCCACCAGCAGCAGCAATCAGCCCCAGCATTTT
TRBV2,NA,NA,TRBJ1-1,CASSFTDLGVAFF,TGTGCCAGCAGCTTCACAGACCTGGGGGTAGCTTTCTTT
TRBV18,TRBD1,NA,TRBJ2-7,CASSLDRGGSYEQYF,TGTGCCAGCTCACTCGACAGGGGAGGATCCTACGAGCAGTACTTC
TRBV27,TRBD1,NA,TRBJ1-5,CASSPHRDRGLGSNQPQHF,TGTGCCAGCAGTCCCCACCGGGACAGGGGGCTGGGGAGCAATCAGCCCCAGCATTTT
TRBV7-9,TRBD1,NA,TRBJ2-2,CASSLRQGLEAGELFF,TGTGCCAGCAGTCTTCGACAGGGCTTGGAAGCCGGGGAGCTGTTTTTT
TRBV4-3,NA,NA,TRBJ1-1,CASSQEGMNTEAFF,TGCGCCAGCAGCCAAGAAGGCATGAACACTGAAGCTTTCTTT
TRBV3-1/TRBV3-2,NA,NA,TRBJ2-1,CASSHRDSPGNEQFF,TGTGCCAGCAGCCATAGGGACTCCCCAGGTAATGAGCAGTTCTTC
TRBV9,NA,NA,TRBJ2-3,CASSVSEQDTQYF,TGTGCCAGCAGCGTAAGTGAACAGGATACGCAGTATTTT
TRBV9,TRBD1,NA,TRBJ2-5,CASSVAGDRGGLETQYF,TGTGCCAGCAGCGTAGCTGGGGACAGGGGGGGTTTGGAGACCCAGTACTTC
TRBV11-1,TRBD1,NA,TRBJ2-5,CASKDRVVETQYF,TGTGCCAGCAAAGACAGGGTAGTAGAGACCCAGTACTTC
TRBV6-5,NA,NA,TRBJ2-5,CASSYSTRVETQYF,TGTGCCAGCAGTTACTCCACGCGGGTCGAGACCCAGTACTTC
TRBV18,NA,few,TRBJ1-2,CASSPQGNYGYTF,TGTGCCAGCTCACCCCAGGGAAACTATGGCTACACCTTC
TRBV14,TRBD2,NA,TRBJ2-3,CASSPSGVAGLYTDTQYF,TGTGCCAGCAGCCCTTCGGGGGTAGCGGGGCTCTACACAGATACGCAGTATTTT
TRBV7-2,NA,NA,TRBJ1-2,CAASSPGRPYGYTF,TGTGCCGCCAGCAGCCCCGGGCGTCCCTATGGCTACACCTTC
TRBV7-8,NA,NA,TRBJ1-5,CASSKQGPGDQPQHF,TGTGCCAGCAGCAAACAGGGTCCGGGGGATCAGCCCCAGCATTTT
TRBV4-1,TRBD1,NA,TRBJ2-6,CASNPGQAASGANVLTF,TGCGCCAGCAACCCGGGACAGGCTGCTTCTGGGGCCAACGTCCTGACTTTC
TRBV9,NA,NA,TRBJ1-1,CASSPEGDTEAFF,TGTGCCAGCAGCCCCGAGGGGGACACTGAAGCTTTCTTT
TRBV5-1,TRBD1,NA,TRBJ1-1,CASSLMTGDQRNTEAFF,TGCGCCAGCAGCTTAATGACAGGGGATCAAAGGAACACTGAAGCTTTCTTT
TRBV10-1,TRBD1,NA,TRBJ2-7,CASSPGQGREQYF,TGCGCCAGCAGTCCCGGACAGGGACGCGAGCAGTACTTC
TRBV2,NA,NA,TRBJ1-5,CASKPSRVGQPQHF,TGTGCCAGCAAGCCCTCCCGGGTGGGTCAGCCCCAGCATTTT
TRBV29-1,TRBD2,NA,TRBJ2-6,CSVEASGGGISGANVLTF,TGCAGCGTTGAAGCTTCGGGAGGGGGGATCTCTGGGGCCAACGTCCTGACTTTC
TRBV2,NA,NA,TRBJ1-2,CASRAGSGYTF,TGTGCCAGCAGGGCAGGGAGTGGCTACACCTTC
TRBV5-1,NA,NA,TRBJ1-2,CASSPDGMNYGYTF,TGCGCCAGCAGCCCCGACGGGATGAACTATGGCTACACCTTC
TRBV7-8,NA,NA,TRBJ1-2,CASSLGWTEPNYGYTF,TGTGCCAGCAGCTTAGGCTGGACAGAACCTAACTATGGCTACACCTTC
TRBV4-1,NA,NA,TRBJ2-2,CASSQGRRLNTGELFF,TGCGCCAGCAGCCAAGGACGGAGACTGAACACCGGGGAGCTGTTTTTT
TRBV6-1,TRBD2,NA,TRBJ2-7,CASSDGTRPYEQYF,TGTGCCAGCAGTGATGGGACTAGACCCTACGAGCAGTACTTC
TRBV27,TRBD1,NA,TRBJ2-7,CASSLRQGYEQYF,TGTGCCAGCAGTTTAAGACAGGGGTACGAGCAGTACTTC
TRBV5-6,TRBD2,NA,TRBJ2-1,CASSPKRTSLSYNEQFF,TGTGCCAGCAGCCCGAAGAGGACTAGCCTTTCCTACAATGAGCAGTTCTTC
TRBV19,NA,once,TRBJ2-2,CASSIGRGTGELFF,TGTGCCAGTAGTATAGGGAGGGGCACCGGGGAGCTGTTTTTT
TRBV29-1,NA,NA,TRBJ2-7,CSVLNGQVSYEQYF,TGCAGCGTCCTCAACGGGCAGGTCTCCTACGAGCAGTACTTC
TRBV5-5,TRBD1,NA,TRBJ1-6,CASRRGPGLVDSPLHF,TGTGCCAGCAGGAGGGGGCCCGGACTGGTAGACTCACCCCTCCACTTT
TRBV5-6,NA,NA,TRBJ2-3,CASSLVGARGSTDTQYF,TGTGCCAGCAGCTTGGTAGGGGCTAGGGGTAGCACAGATACGCAGTATTTT
TRBV10-3,NA,NA,TRBJ2-7,CAISEGRNYEQYF,TGTGCCATCAGTGAGGGACGGAACTACGAGCAGTACTTC
TRBV5-1,TRBD1,NA,TRBJ1-6,CASSTGAPGSPLHF,TGCGCCAGCAGTACAGGGGCGCCTGGTTCACCCCTCCACTTT
TRBV6-4,TRBD1,NA,TRBJ2-4,CAGGQASANIQYF,TGTGCCGGGGGACAGGCCTCAGCGAACATTCAGTACTTC
TRBV10-3,TRBD2,NA,TRBJ2-5,CAISQSGGLQETQYF,TGTGCCATCAGCCAGAGCGGGGGGCTTCAAGAGACCCAGTACTTC
TRBV6-5,NA,NA,TRBJ1-2,CASSYALGEIYTF,TGTGCCAGCAGTTACGCCCTCGGGGAGATCTACACCTTC
TRBV2,NA,NA,TRBJ2-5,CASSSRMGRQGTMPGTQYF,TGTGCCAGCAGTAGCCGAATGGGTCGTCAGGGCACAATGCCCGGGACCCAGTACTTC
TRBV2,TRBD2,NA,TRBJ2-1,CASWGLAGTNEQFF,TGTGCCAGCTGGGGACTAGCGGGGACCAATGAGCAGTTCTTC
TRBV6-5,NA,NA,TRBJ1-1,CACRAGTEAFF,TGTGCCTGCCGGGCCGGGACTGAAGCTTTCTTT
TRBV21-1,NA,NA,TRBJ2-2,CASTRQLDSANTGELFF,TGTGCCAGCACCAGGCAACTGGACAGCGCGAACACCGGGGAGCTGTTTTTT
TRBV5-6,NA,few,TRBJ1-2,CASSLAPTGYYGYTF,TGTGCCAGCAGCTTAGCTCCCACAGGGTACTATGGCTACACCTTC
TRBV6-5,NA,once,TRBJ1-1,CASRLGGEGTEAFF,TGTGCCAGCAGACTCGGCGGCGAGGGCACTGAAGCTTTCTTT
TRBV15,NA,NA,TRBJ2-1,CATSRRQGAYNEQFF,TGTGCCACCAGCAGGCGGCAGGGTGCATACAATGAGCAGTTCTTC
TRBV7-9,NA,few,TRBJ1-1,CASSLTVLGTEAFF,TGTGCCAGCAGCTTAACGGTATTGGGCACTGAAGCTTTCTTT
TRBV13,NA,once,TRBJ2-5,CASRRGGDRETQYF,TGTGCCAGCCGCAGAGGCGGGGACAGAGAGACCCAGTACTTC